This entry concerns a single TCR beta chain. The table lists this clone with a count of one. Its antigen is currently not known. Per-nucleotide qualities are absent, and no much larger clonotype sits a single base away. These data are taken from a study of CD8+ T cells in alopecia areata (dated 2018 in TCRdb). Regarding the complete study: The treated patients, all with moderate-to-severe alopecia areata, were enrolled in an open-label pilot trial of oral tofacitinib given at 5 to 10 mg twice daily. Scalp clonality was compared among normal scalp (n=4), patchy alopecia areata scalp (n=8), and alopecia totalis/universalis scalp (n=8). TCRbeta CDR3 regions were amplified by immunoSEQ multiplex PCR with 35 Vbeta forward and 13 Jbeta reverse primers. RNA was extracted with the PAXgene miRNA kit for fixed scalp, the miRNeasy kit for PBMCs, and the RNeasy kit for mouse skin. Patients stayed on tofacitinib for 6 to 18 months and then had 6 months of follow-up off drug so that delayed response and recurrence could be assessed. To study T cell clonal expansion in alopecia areata, the researchers applied high-throughput TCRbeta sequencing to both the C3H/HeJ mouse model and human patients. In humans, TCRbeta sequencing was performed on scalp tissue and on sorted CD4+ and CD8+ peripheral blood T cells from healthy controls and from patients with patchy or totalis/universalis alopecia areata. Biopsies were taken from tofacitinib-treated patients at baseline and again at 4 and 24 weeks into treatment, and several of those patients also had a later scalp biopsy.

Preparation of the library involved the immunoSEQ multiplex PCR assay. For TCR sequencing, RNA was extracted from every sample and reverse transcribed into cDNA to serve as template. First-strand cDNA was synthesized with SuperScript III using a 2:1 mix of oligo-dT and random hexamers. A synthetic immune receptor repertoire was used to assess amplification bias, and residual bias was removed computationally. Per the original workflow: Raw reads were preprocessed to remove errors, and CDR3 was defined by IMGT conventions from the conserved cysteine to phenylalanine. Clonality was computed as 1 minus the Shannon entropy, with the entropy normalized by log2 of the number of productive unique TCRs. Scalp TCRbeta sequences were cross-referenced with sorted blood CD4 and CD8 repertoires so that the CD4 or CD8 identity of scalp clones could be inferred. TCRdb carries this immuneACCESS record with in-frame sequences only. Its versions omit some clonotypes, under half of them owing to an unresolved V gene in the studies checked, with the rest unexplained. From that table come the V and J calls and clone size; the DNA was used to work out D and trimming. The sample table holds under 250,000 clones, of which around 62% were seen once. The top ten clonotypes cover 0.45% of the sample.

The CDR3 goes from the cysteine to the phenylalanine over 15 residues. The only DNA kept is the CDR3, 45 bases in frame from the first base. The trim is 6 bases for V and 5 bases for J, with a gap of 18 bases between the germline ends. Based on the germline V gene, the CDR1 and CDR2 sequences are SNHLY and FYNNEI. Interpreted using the paper, the time point label stands for: baseline before oral tofacitinib. Lesional scalp punch biopsies and peripheral blood were collected from alopecia areata patients. After PBMCs were isolated by density centrifugation and stained for CD3, CD4 and CD8, a FACSAria was used to sort CD4+ and CD8+ T cells. Overall results and qualifications from the work: Unlike mouse skin, which is dominated by gammadelta T cells, normal human skin has resident alphabeta T cells that are also sequenced, and this complicates analysis of the scalp TCR repertoire. Shared TCR sequences between patients were less evident than in mice, which may be partly attributable to HLA diversity in the patient population. Higher clonality and more expanded CD8+ clones were observed in lesional scalp than in normal scalp, particularly in alopecia totalis/universalis, a finding suggestive of antigenic drive.

Sequencing was performed on CD4+ T cells sorted from blood, taken at week 0. This sequence was found in a human donor with alopecia areata. This sequence uses TRBV2 and TRBJ2-3; D gene: possibly TRBD1, on 5 matching bases. The CDR3 has the sequence CASRTGAGRRDTQYF. The nucleotide sequence is TGTGCCAGCAGGACTGGGGCCGGTCGAAGAGATACGCAGTATTTT.